A selection of T cell receptor beta chains follows, all from one sample in a study of graft-versus-host responses after intestinal transplantation. Clones were read by immunoSEQ multiplex PCR, and TCRdb kept only the in-frame ones, dropping some. The sample contains under 20,000 clones, approximately 86% of which appear only once. The sample here was PBMCs, taken more than 220 days after intestinal transplant. The receptors originated from a human patient who received an intestinal transplant, so some T cells may come from the graft donor. Both conserved end residues are part of each CDR3. A D gene is named only where the DNA matches it firmly. The listing skips clone size in some rows; elsewhere it reads once, few, many or a size class.

j_call d_call clone_size v_call cdr3_aa cdr3_nt
TRBJ1-1 TRBD1 . TRBV7-9 CASSRDRGTEAFF TGTGCCAGCAGCCGCGACAGGGGAACTGAAGCTTTCTTT
TRBJ2-1 TRBD2 . TRBV19 CASSITSLAGKGDEQFF TGTGCCAGTAGTATTACCTCGTTAGCGGGGAAGGGCGATGAGCAGTTCTTC
TRBJ1-2 . once TRBV11-2 CASSLDGYYGYTF TGTGCCAGCAGCTTAGACGGCTACTATGGCTACACCTTC
TRBJ2-7 TRBD1 . TRBV7-9 CASSLGTGKSYEQYF TGTGCCAGCAGCCTAGGGACAGGGAAAAGCTACGAGCAGTACTTC
TRBJ2-2 . . TRBV7-9 CASSPVVGPPNTGELFF TGTGCCAGCAGCCCGGTGGTTGGCCCTCCTAACACCGGGGAGCTGTTTTTT
TRBJ1-1 . once TRBV6-5 CASSGWTEAFF TGTGCCAGCAGTGGGTGGACAGAAGCTTTCTTT
TRBJ2-5 TRBD2 . TRBV7-8 CASSLMGGGVYRETQYF TGTGCCAGCAGCTTAATGGGCGGGGGGGTATACCGGGAGACCCAGTACTTC
TRBJ2-3 . . TRBV7-9 CASSSGAGEFTDTQYF TGTGCCAGCAGCTCAGGGGCAGGGGAGTTCACAGATACGCAGTATTTT
TRBJ1-5 TRBD1 . TRBV6-1 CASSVLGQGGYSNQPQHF TGTGCCAGCAGTGTGCTCGGACAGGGGGGGTATAGCAATCAGCCCCAGCATTTT
TRBJ2-7 . . TRBV13 CASSLRRLGFEVYEQYF TGTGCCAGCAGCCTAAGGCGGTTGGGATTCGAAGTCTACGAACAGTACTTC
TRBJ2-3 . . TRBV29-1 CSVAAGAGGTDTQYF TGCAGCGTTGCCGCCGGGGCGGGCGGCACAGATACGCAGTATTTT
TRBJ1-2 . . TRBV5-5 CASSLDSYGYTF TGTGCCAGCAGCTTGGACAGTTACGGCTACACCTTC
TRBJ2-2 . . TRBV6-5 CASSYVGTSNTGELFF TGTGCCAGCAGTTACGTAGGAACATCGAACACCGGGGAGCTGTTTTTT
TRBJ2-7 . . TRBV10-1 CASSEVQGRTYEQYF TGCGCCAGCAGTGAAGTCCAGGGCAGAACCTACGAGCAGTACTTC
TRBJ1-2 TRBD1 . TRBV6-6 CASSGTGRAYGYTF TGTGCCAGCAGTGGGACAGGGCGCGCCTATGGCTACACCTTC
TRBJ1-3 . . TRBV7-9 CASSLVQRASGNTIYF TGTGCCAGCAGCTTAGTACAAAGGGCCTCTGGAAACACCATATATTTT
TRBJ2-1 . few TRBV27 CASSLGQGSYNEQFF TGTGCCAGCAGTTTAGGGCAGGGCTCCTACAATGAGCAGTTCTTC
TRBJ1-2 TRBD1 . TRBV11-3 CASSLAGQGADYGYTF TGTGCCAGCAGCTTAGCGGGACAGGGGGCGGACTATGGCTACACCTTC
TRBJ1-4 . . TRBV9 CASSAGGEKLFF TGTGCCAGCAGTGCCGGTGGCGAAAAACTGTTTTTT
TRBJ2-7 TRBD1 once TRBV18 CASSPVHGQGGYEQYF TGTGCCAGCTCACCAGTTCACGGACAGGGGGGCTACGAGCAGTACTTC
TRBJ1-4 TRBD1 . TRBV29-1 CSVNLRRTGVGKLFF TGCAGCGTTAACCTGAGAAGGACAGGCGTGGGGAAACTGTTTTTT
TRBJ1-4 . . TRBV18 CASSTWDSATNEKLFF TGTGCCAGCTCTACTTGGGACTCCGCAACTAATGAAAAACTGTTTTTT
TRBJ2-7 . . TRBV7-2 CASSRVDKSYEQYF TGTGCCAGCAGCCGGGTCGACAAATCCTACGAGCAGTACTTC
TRBJ2-1 TRBD2 . TRBV4-1 CASSQEGLAGGRNEQFF TGCGCCAGCAGCCAAGAGGGTCTAGCGGGGGGGCGGAATGAGCAGTTCTTC
TRBJ2-1 TRBD2 . TRBV27 CANSLSAAGGYEQFF TGTGCCAACAGTTTATCCGCGGCGGGGGGCTACGAGCAGTTCTTC
TRBJ2-2 . . TRBV9 CASSVAASHLTGELFF TGTGCCAGCAGCGTAGCAGCCTCCCATCTTACCGGGGAGCTGTTTTTT
TRBJ2-3 . . TRBV13 CASSARGARADTQYF TGTGCCAGCAGCGCCCGGGGGGCCCGCGCAGATACGCAGTATTTT
TRBJ2-7 . . TRBV5-3 CARSGGTQTYEQYF TGTGCCAGAAGCGGGGGGACTCAGACCTACGAGCAGTACTTC
TRBJ1-4 . . TRBV2 CAKSGGGDEKLFF TGTGCCAAGTCGGGAGGGGGGGATGAAAAACTGTTTTTT
TRBJ1-1 . . TRBV30 CAWSWTDRNTEAFF TGTGCCTGGAGTTGGACAGACCGTAACACTGAAGCTTTCTTT
TRBJ1-3 . . TRBV7-8 CASSLGVQGVSGNTIYF TGTGCCAGCAGCTTGGGGGTTCAGGGAGTCTCTGGAAACACCATATATTTT
TRBJ2-2 . . TRBV11-3 CASSLVVGGELFF TGTGCCAGCAGCTTAGTTGTTGGCGGGGAGCTGTTTTTT
TRBJ2-1 . . TRBV7-8 CASSPPGTRHNEQFF TGTGCCAGCAGCCCTCCCGGGACAAGACACAATGAGCAGTTCTTC
TRBJ1-1 TRBD1 few TRBV6-1 CASSEAGTGGTEAFF TGTGCCAGCAGTGAAGCCGGGACAGGGGGCACTGAAGCTTTCTTT
TRBJ2-7 . . TRBV30 CAWRGGTGIVYEQYF TGTGCCTGGAGGGGGGGAACGGGAATAGTGTACGAGCAGTACTTC
TRBJ2-2 . . TRBV7-9 CASSLGGTGELFF TGTGCCAGCAGCTTAGGGGGTACCGGGGAGCTGTTTTTT
TRBJ2-3 TRBD2 . TRBV5-4 CASSLEGLAAFDTQYF TGTGCCAGCAGCTTGGAAGGACTAGCGGCGTTTGATACGCAGTATTTT
TRBJ2-3 . . TRBV11-2 CASSLGGVSTDTQYF TGTGCCAGCAGCTTAGGAGGGGTTAGCACAGATACGCAGTATTTT
TRBJ2-1 TRBD2 . TRBV19 CASSIDLVRRGRSYNEQFF TGTGCCAGTAGTATAGATCTAGTAAGGCGGGGGAGATCCTACAATGAGCAGTTCTTC
TRBJ2-1 . . TRBV5-6 CASSLNPNSQWGEQFF TGTGCCAGCAGCTTGAATCCTAACTCGCAATGGGGTGAGCAGTTCTTC
TRBJ1-1 . . TRBV4-1 CASSPFFGGAEAFF TGCGCCAGCAGCCCATTCTTCGGTGGCGCTGAAGCTTTCTTT
TRBJ1-5 . . TRBV4-2 CASSQDGGGNQPQHF TGTGCCAGCAGCCAGGATGGGGGAGGCAATCAGCCCCAGCATTTT
TRBJ2-7 . . TRBV4-1 CASSQDGGTSYEQYF TGCGCCAGCAGCCAAGATGGCGGGACCTCCTACGAGCAGTACTTC
TRBJ2-1 . . TRBV11-3 CASSLVSWEFNEQFF TGTGCCAGCAGCTTAGTGTCGTGGGAGTTCAATGAGCAGTTCTTC
TRBJ2-3 TRBD1 . TRBV6-5 CASSYGQGGGTQYF TGTGCCAGCAGTTACGGACAGGGCGGAGGTACGCAGTATTTT
TRBJ1-1 . . TRBV19 CASSMRKGVPNTEAFF TGTGCCAGTAGTATGAGGAAAGGGGTCCCGAACACTGAAGCTTTCTTT
TRBJ1-2 . . TRBV5-6 CASSLQGFYGYTF TGTGCCAGCAGCTTACAGGGATTCTATGGCTACACCTTC
TRBJ2-7 TRBD1 . TRBV5-5 CASSLEGTGQQYF TGTGCCAGCAGCTTGGAGGGGACAGGGCAACAGTACTTC